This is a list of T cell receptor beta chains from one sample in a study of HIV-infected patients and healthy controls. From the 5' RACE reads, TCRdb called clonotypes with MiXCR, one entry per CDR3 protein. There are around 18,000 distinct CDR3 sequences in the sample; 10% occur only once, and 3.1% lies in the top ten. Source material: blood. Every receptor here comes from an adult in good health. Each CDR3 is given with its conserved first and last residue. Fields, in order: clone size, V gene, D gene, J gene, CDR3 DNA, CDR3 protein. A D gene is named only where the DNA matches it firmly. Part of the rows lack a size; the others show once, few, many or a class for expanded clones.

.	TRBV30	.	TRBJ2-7	TGTGCCTGGAGTAGACAGCTAACCTACGAGCAGTACTTC	CAWSRQLTYEQYF
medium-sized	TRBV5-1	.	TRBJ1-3	TGCGCCAGCAGCTTGGGGACGGAAGGAAACACCATATATTTT	CASSLGTEGNTIYF
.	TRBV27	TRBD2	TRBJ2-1	TGTGCCAGCAGTTTAGTATTCGGGGGGGCCAATGAGCAGTTCTTC	CASSLVFGGANEQFF
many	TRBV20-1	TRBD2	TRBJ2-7	TGCAGTGCTACCCGGATGGCTAGCGGGAGCTACGAGCAGTACTTC	CSATRMASGSYEQYF
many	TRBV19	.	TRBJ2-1	TGTGCCAGTAGTACCTACTTTGAGCAGTTCTTC	CASSTYFEQFF
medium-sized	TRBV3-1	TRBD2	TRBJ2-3	TGTGCCAGCAGCTACCTGACTAGCGGGAGCGCAGATACGCAGTATTTT	CASSYLTSGSADTQYF
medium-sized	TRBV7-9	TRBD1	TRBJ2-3	TGTGCCAGCAGACGACAGGGGGCGGTCGTAGATACGCAGTATTTT	CASRRQGAVVDTQYF
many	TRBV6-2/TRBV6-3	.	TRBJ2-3	TGTGCCAGCAGTTACGGCGGGAGCACAGATACGCAGTATTTT	CASSYGGSTDTQYF
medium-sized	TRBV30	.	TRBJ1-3	TGTGCCTGGAGTGTATGGGGTCCAGGCGCCTCTGGAAACACCATATATTTT	CAWSVWGPGASGNTIYF
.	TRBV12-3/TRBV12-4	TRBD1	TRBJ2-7	TGTGCCAGCACCTTCGGGACAGCCGTTGATCGTAACTTC	CASTFGTAVDRNF
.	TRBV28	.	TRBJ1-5	TGTGCCAGCAGGGGTAGCAATCAGCCCCAGCATTTT	CASRGSNQPQHF
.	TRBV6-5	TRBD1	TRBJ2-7	TGTGCCAGCAGTTCACAGGGGGCGCGGTACGAGCAGTACTTC	CASSSQGARYEQYF
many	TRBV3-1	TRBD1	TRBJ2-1	TGTGCCAGCAGCCAGGAACAGGGGGCTACCTACAATGAGCAGTTCTTC	CASSQEQGATYNEQFF
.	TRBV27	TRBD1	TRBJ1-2	TGTGCCAGCAGAGGACCCCTGGACAGGCTGCGCACCTTC	CASRGPLDRLRTF
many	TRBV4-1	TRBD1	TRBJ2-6	TGCGCCAGCAGCCTTACAACGACAGGGGACTCTGGGGCCAACGTCCTGACTTTC	CASSLTTTGDSGANVLTF
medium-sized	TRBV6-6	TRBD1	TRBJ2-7	TGTGCCAGCAGTTATTGGGGGACAGGGGACGAGCAGTACTTC	CASSYWGTGDEQYF
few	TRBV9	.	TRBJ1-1	TGTGCCAGCAGCGTAGGGAAGGGGCTGAGGACTGAAGCTTTCTTT	CASSVGKGLRTEAFF
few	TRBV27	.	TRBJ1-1	TGTGCCAGCAGTCTGCCGGGAGGCGCTGAAGCTTTCTTT	CASSLPGGAEAFF
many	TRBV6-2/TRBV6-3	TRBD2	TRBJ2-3	TGTGCCAGCAGGCGACTAGCGGAATCAGATACGCAGTATTTT	CASRRLAESDTQYF
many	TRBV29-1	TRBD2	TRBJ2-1	TGCAGCGTGGATGGGACTAGCGGTTGGGAGGACAATGAGCAGTTCTTC	CSVDGTSGWEDNEQFF
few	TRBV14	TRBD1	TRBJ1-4	TGTGCCAGCAGCCAAGATCTTGGGACAGGAAATGAAAAACTGTTTTTT	CASSQDLGTGNEKLFF
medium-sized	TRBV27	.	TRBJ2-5	TGTGCCAGCAGTTTGCGGCCAGCTGGGGAGACCCAGTACTTC	CASSLRPAGETQYF
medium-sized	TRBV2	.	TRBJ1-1	TGTGCCAGCACTGGGACGGAATTATGGGCTTTCTTT	CASTGTELWAFF
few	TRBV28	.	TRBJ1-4	TGTGCCATCGGCGGGGGATCGGTCCTAGTTAATGAAAAACTGTTTTTT	CAIGGGSVLVNEKLFF
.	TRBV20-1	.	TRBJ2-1	TGCAGTGCCAGGGGGGTCCCGGGAGAATCCTACAATGAGCAGTTCTTC	CSARGVPGESYNEQFF
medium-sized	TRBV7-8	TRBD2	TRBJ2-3	TGTGCCAGCAGCAAGCGGACTAGCGGGAGTAAAGATACGCAGTATTTT	CASSKRTSGSKDTQYF
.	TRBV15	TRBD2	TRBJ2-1	TGTGCCACCAGCAGAGATTTGGGACTAGCGGACAATGAGCAGTTCTTC	CATSRDLGLADNEQFF
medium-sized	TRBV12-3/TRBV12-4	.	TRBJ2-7	TGTGCCAGCAGTTTAGCAGTGAAGGCCGAGCAGTACTTC	CASSLAVKAEQYF
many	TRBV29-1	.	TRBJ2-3	TGCAGCGTTGGTCAGGGAGATGATACGCAGTATTTT	CSVGQGDDTQYF
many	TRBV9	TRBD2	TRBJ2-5	TGTGCCAGCAGTCTTACCGCCCCGGGACTAGCGGGAGTTCAAGAGACCCAGTACTTC	CASSLTAPGLAGVQETQYF
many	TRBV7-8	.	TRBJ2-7	TGTGCCAGCAGCTTAGCGATCGGGACACAGTACGAGCAGTACTTC	CASSLAIGTQYEQYF
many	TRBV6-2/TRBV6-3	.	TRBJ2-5	TGTGCCAGCAGTCCCTCTCGGACGGGAGAGACCCAGTACTTC	CASSPSRTGETQYF
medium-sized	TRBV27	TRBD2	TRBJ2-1	TGTGCCAGCAGTCCTCGGACTAGCGGGACTGATGAGCAGTTCTTC	CASSPRTSGTDEQFF
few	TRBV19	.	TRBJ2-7	TGTGCCAGTAGTATAGGGACTCCATACTACGAGCAGTACTTC	CASSIGTPYYEQYF
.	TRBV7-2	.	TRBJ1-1	TGTGCCAGCAGCTTAGGGGCAGGACTTAACACTGAAGCTTTCTTT	CASSLGAGLNTEAFF
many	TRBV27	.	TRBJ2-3	TGTGCCAGCAGTCCCCGCACAGATACGCAGTATTTT	CASSPRTDTQYF
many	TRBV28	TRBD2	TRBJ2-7	TGTGCCAGCAGTTGGGAGGGCGAGCAGTACTTC	CASSWEGEQYF
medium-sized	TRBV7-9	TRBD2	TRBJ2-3	TGTGCCAGCAGCAGCAGACTAGCGGGAATCACAGATACGCAGTATTTT	CASSSRLAGITDTQYF
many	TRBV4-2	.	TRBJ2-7	TGTGCCAGCAGCCAAGTTCCGCGGGCCCCCTACGAGCAGTACTTC	CASSQVPRAPYEQYF
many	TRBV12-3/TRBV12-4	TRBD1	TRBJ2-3	TGTGCCAGCAGCCCTAGCCTAACAGGGGGCTTTTGGGATACGCAGTATTTT	CASSPSLTGGFWDTQYF